The clone carrying this TCR beta chain was seen at least ten times. Its antigen remains unknown. The germline V and J ends were trimmed by 1 base and 3 bases, with 18 bases remaining between them. Germline-derived CDR1 and CDR2 are SGHAT and FQNNGV. The CDR3 has 17 amino acids. This entry comes from a study of response to subunit inactivated influenza vaccine. Findings and limits, study-wide: The authors proposed limited new T cell recruitment per seasonal influenza vaccination.

From the RT-PCR reads, TCRdb called clonotypes with MiXCR, one entry per CDR3 protein. The sample has 450,000 to 600,000 distinct CDR3 sequences, 6.5% to 8% seen once. The genes are TRBV11-2 and TRBJ1-1; D gene uncertain. The material sequenced was PBMCs from blood, taken 23 to 25 months after vaccination. This receptor was obtained from a man between 50 and 69 years old who received an inactivated influenza vaccine. The CDR3 DNA is TGTGCCAGCAGCTTAGGCCTTCGGGGAAAGAGGGACACTGAAGCTTTCTTT. Protein sequence: CASSLGLRGKRDTEAFF.